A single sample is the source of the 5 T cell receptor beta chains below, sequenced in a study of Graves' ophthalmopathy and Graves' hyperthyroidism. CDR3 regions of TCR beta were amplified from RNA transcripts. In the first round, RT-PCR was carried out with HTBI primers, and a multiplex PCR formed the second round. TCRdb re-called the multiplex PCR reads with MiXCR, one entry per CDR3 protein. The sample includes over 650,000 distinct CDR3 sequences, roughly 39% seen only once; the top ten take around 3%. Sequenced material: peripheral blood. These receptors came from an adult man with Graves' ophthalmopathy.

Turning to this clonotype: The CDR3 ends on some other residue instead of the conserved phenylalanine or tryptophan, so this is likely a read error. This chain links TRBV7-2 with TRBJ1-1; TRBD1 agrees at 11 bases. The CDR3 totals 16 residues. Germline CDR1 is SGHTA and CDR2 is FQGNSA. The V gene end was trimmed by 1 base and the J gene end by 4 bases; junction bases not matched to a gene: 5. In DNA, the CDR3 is TGTGCCAGCAGCTTAGTGGGCGGGACAGGGGGCACTGAAGCTTTCCTT. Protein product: CASSLVGGTGGTEAFL.

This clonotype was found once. CDR3 region: CASSLATSGGNEQFF. The CDR3 nucleotides read TGTGCCAGCAGCTTAGCGACTAGCGGGGGGAATGAGCAGTTCTTC. This chain links TRBV7-2 with TRBJ2-1, with 13 bases matching TRBD2. The ends lost 0 bases at V and 7 bases at J; junction bases unmatched: 0. The CDR3 runs 15 residues. Germline V gene lookup returns CDR1 SGHTA and CDR2 FQGNSA.

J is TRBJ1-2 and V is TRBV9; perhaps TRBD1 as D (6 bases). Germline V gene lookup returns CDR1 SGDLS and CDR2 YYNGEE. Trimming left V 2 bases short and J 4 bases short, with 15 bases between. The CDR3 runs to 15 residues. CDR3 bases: TGTGCCAGCAGCGTGTCCGGGGGCGGGAGCTATGGCTACACCTTC. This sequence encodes CASSVSGGGSYGYTF.

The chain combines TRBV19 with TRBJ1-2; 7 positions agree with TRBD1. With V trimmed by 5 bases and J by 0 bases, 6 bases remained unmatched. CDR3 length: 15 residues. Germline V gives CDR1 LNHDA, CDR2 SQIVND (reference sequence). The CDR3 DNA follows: TGTGCCAGTAGTTTCCGGGACAGAACTAACTATGGCTACACCTTC. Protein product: CASSFRDRTNYGYTF.

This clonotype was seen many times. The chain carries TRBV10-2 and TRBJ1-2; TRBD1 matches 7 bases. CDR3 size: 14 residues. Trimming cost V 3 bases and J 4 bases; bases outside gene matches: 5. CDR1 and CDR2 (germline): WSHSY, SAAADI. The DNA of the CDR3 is TGCGCCAGCAGTGACAGGGGGGACCTCTATGGCTACACCTTC. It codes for CASSDRGDLYGYTF.